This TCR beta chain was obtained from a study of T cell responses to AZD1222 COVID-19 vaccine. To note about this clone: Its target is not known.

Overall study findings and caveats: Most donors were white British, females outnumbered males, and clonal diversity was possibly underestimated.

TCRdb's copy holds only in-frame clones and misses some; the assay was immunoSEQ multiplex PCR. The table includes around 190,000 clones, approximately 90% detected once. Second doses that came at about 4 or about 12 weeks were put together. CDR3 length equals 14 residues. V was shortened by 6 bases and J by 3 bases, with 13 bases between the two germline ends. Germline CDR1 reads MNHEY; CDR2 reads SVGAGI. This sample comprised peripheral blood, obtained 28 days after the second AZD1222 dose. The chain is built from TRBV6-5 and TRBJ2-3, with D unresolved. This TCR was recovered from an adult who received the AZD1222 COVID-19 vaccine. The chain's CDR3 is CASSPRVRTDTQYF. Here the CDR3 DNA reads TGTGCCAGCAGCCCCCGGGTTAGAACAGATACGCAGTATTTT.